This T cell receptor beta chain is from a study of immune cell composition in non-small cell lung cancer. Germline V lookup: CDR1 SGHTA, CDR2 FQGNSA. The CDR3 sequence is 15 residues long. The J segment lost 3 bases and the V segment lost 6 bases, leaving 9 bases of the junction unmatched. The method was immunoSEQ multiplex PCR; TCRdb's version includes in-frame clones alone and lacks a portion of them. The table includes about 1,900 clones, 65% to 90% detected once. The sample comprised lung tumor tissue. This receptor was identified in a human donor with non-small cell lung cancer. The rearrangement uses TRBV7-2 and TRBJ2-7, with 9 bases lining up with TRBD2. The CDR3 spells CASRLTSGSRYEQYF. The CDR3 DNA sequence: TGTGCCAGCAGGTTAACTAGCGGGTCCCGCTACGAGCAGTACTTC.